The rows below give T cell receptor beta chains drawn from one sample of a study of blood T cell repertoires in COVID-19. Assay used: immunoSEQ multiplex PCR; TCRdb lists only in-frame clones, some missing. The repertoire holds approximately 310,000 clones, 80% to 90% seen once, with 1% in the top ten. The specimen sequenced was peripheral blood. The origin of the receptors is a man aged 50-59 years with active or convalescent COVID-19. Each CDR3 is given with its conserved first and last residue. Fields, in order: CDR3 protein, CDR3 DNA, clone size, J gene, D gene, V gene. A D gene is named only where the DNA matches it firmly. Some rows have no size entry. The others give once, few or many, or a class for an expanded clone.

CDR3aa: CASSPDRVYGYTF
CDR3nt: TGTGCCAGCAGTCCAGACAGGGTCTATGGCTACACCTTC
abundance: once
j_gene: TRBJ1-2
d_gene: TRBD1
v_gene: TRBV28

CDR3aa: CASSLGPGVDEQFF
CDR3nt: TGTGCCAGCAGCTTAGGTCCAGGGGTAGATGAGCAGTTCTTC
abundance: -
j_gene: TRBJ2-1
d_gene: -
v_gene: TRBV11-3

CDR3aa: CASSSTGSPHAYYGYTF
CDR3nt: TGTGCCAGCAGTTCGACGGGTTCCCCGCACGCCTACTATGGCTACACCTTC
abundance: -
j_gene: TRBJ1-2
d_gene: -
v_gene: TRBV28

CDR3aa: CASSLGLETSTDTQYF
CDR3nt: TGCGCCAGCAGCTTGGGGTTGGAGACTAGCACAGATACGCAGTATTTT
abundance: -
j_gene: TRBJ2-3
d_gene: -
v_gene: TRBV5-1

CDR3aa: CASSLVPLSSGNTIYF
CDR3nt: TGCGCCAGCAGCTTGGTGCCGCTAAGCTCTGGAAACACCATATATTTT
abundance: -
j_gene: TRBJ1-3
d_gene: -
v_gene: TRBV5-1

CDR3aa: CASSSMTGVIGNTIYF
CDR3nt: TGTGCCAGCAGTTCCATGACAGGGGTAATCGGAAACACCATATATTTT
abundance: -
j_gene: TRBJ1-3
d_gene: TRBD1
v_gene: TRBV27

CDR3aa: CASSLSAIQGKKAFF
CDR3nt: TGTGCCAGCAGTTTATCTGCAATACAGGGGAAGAAAGCTTTCTTT
abundance: -
j_gene: TRBJ1-1
d_gene: TRBD1
v_gene: TRBV27

CDR3aa: CASSLELTF
CDR3nt: TGTGCCAGCAGCTTAGAGCTTACCTTC
abundance: -
j_gene: TRBJ1-2
d_gene: -
v_gene: TRBV7-2

CDR3aa: CASSPGLMNTEAFF
CDR3nt: TGTGCCAGCAGCCCGGGACTCATGAACACTGAAGCTTTCTTT
abundance: -
j_gene: TRBJ1-1
d_gene: -
v_gene: TRBV5-4

CDR3aa: CAWNRARNTEAFF
CDR3nt: TGTGCCTGGAACAGGGCCCGGAACACTGAAGCTTTCTTT
abundance: -
j_gene: TRBJ1-1
d_gene: -
v_gene: TRBV30

CDR3aa: CASSVELAGTQYF
CDR3nt: TGTGCCAGCAGCGTAGAACTAGCCGGTACGCAGTATTTT
abundance: -
j_gene: TRBJ2-3
d_gene: -
v_gene: TRBV9

CDR3aa: CASSTPGTGSTDTQYF
CDR3nt: TGCGCCAGCAGCACCCCCGGGACAGGGTCCACAGATACGCAGTATTTT
abundance: -
j_gene: TRBJ2-3
d_gene: TRBD1
v_gene: TRBV5-1

CDR3aa: CASSGRWGDPYGYTF
CDR3nt: TGTGCCAGCAGCGGTCGGTGGGGGGACCCCTATGGCTACACCTTC
abundance: -
j_gene: TRBJ1-2
d_gene: -
v_gene: TRBV7-8

CDR3aa: CASSFGGVGEQFF
CDR3nt: TGTGCCAGCAGCTTCGGAGGGGTCGGTGAGCAGTTCTTC
abundance: -
j_gene: TRBJ2-1
d_gene: -
v_gene: TRBV7-2

CDR3aa: CASNEIWDSSTNEKLFF
CDR3nt: TGTGCCAGCAATGAGATTTGGGACAGCTCAACTAATGAAAAACTGTTTTTT
abundance: -
j_gene: TRBJ1-4
d_gene: TRBD1
v_gene: TRBV27

CDR3aa: CASSRDRLNTEAFF
CDR3nt: TGTGCCAGCAGTCGGGACAGGCTGAACACTGAAGCTTTCTTT
abundance: once
j_gene: TRBJ1-1
d_gene: TRBD1
v_gene: TRBV6-5